These 32 T cell receptor beta chains were all obtained from the same sample, sequenced in a study of blood T cell repertoires in COVID-19. Libraries were prepared by immunoSEQ multiplex PCR; TCRdb keeps only in-frame clonotypes and omits some of them. The sample lists more than 100,000 clones, around 84% occurring once. Sequencing was done on a sample of peripheral blood. The receptors derive from an elderly woman with acute or convalescent COVID-19.

The chain recombines TRBV5-1 with TRBJ2-1; TRBD1 matches 8 bases. This CDR3 has 15 amino acids. Germline V gives CDR1 SGHRS, CDR2 YFSETQ. The trim removed 3 bases at V and 13 bases at J, leaving 15 bases unmatched. The CDR3 nucleotides read TGCGCCAGCAGCTCTAGGGTAGGGCAGGGGGCAATCCAGTTCTTC. Its protein product is CASSSRVGQGAIQFF.

The CDR3 DNA reads as TGTGCCAGCAGTTTGACTGGCGGGGGTTCCATCTACGAGCAGTACTTC. It is translated as CASSLTGGGSIYEQYF. The chain carries TRBV7-2 and TRBJ2-7, with 7 bases lining up with TRBD2. This CDR3 contains 16 residues. With V trimmed by 6 bases and J by 3 bases, 14 bases remained unmatched. Per germline, CDR1 SGHTA and CDR2 FQGNSA.

The genes are TRBV24-1 and TRBJ2-1; 10 bases align to TRBD2. Trimming cost V 5 bases and J 8 bases; bases outside gene matches: 11. CDR1 and CDR2 (germline): KGHDR, SFDVKD. The CDR3 sequence is 16 residues long. CDR3 in DNA: TGTGCCACCAGTGGAATTGGAGCGGGGGGGCTCGATGAGCAGTTCTTC. Translation gives CATSGIGAGGLDEQFF.

V gene TRBV3-1 (or the pseudogene TRBV3-2) combines with J gene TRBJ1-1; D gene ambiguous. Per germline, CDR1 LGHDT and CDR2 YNNKEL (reference sequence). Trimming removed 1 base from V and 0 bases from J, with 18 bases in between. This CDR3 contains 18 residues. This chain's CDR3 is CASSQGLGSLQLNTEAFF. CDR3 DNA: TGTGCCAGCAGCCAAGGATTAGGTTCACTACAACTGAACACTGAAGCTTTCTTT.

This chain connects TRBV30 to TRBJ2-2, with TRBD1 matching over 7 bases. The CDR3 covers 14 residues. Trimming took 6 bases from V and 5 from J; bases not matched to a gene: 9. CDR1 and CDR2 from the germline V gene are GTSNPN and SVGIG (reference sequence). CDR3 coding DNA: TGTGCCTGTTTACAGGGGTCCAGGACCGGGGAGCTGTTTTTT. Amino acids: CACLQGSRTGELFF.

This chain links TRBV4-3 with TRBJ2-7; 8 nucleotides align to TRBD1. The germline CDR1 and CDR2 sequences are LGHNA and YSLEER. V lost 3 bases to trimming and J lost 6 bases; unmatched junction nucleotides: 13. The CDR3 runs to 16 residues. The CDR3 DNA sequence: TGCGCCAGCAGCCAGTCCCTGCTCCAGGGGGCAGGCGAGCAGTACTTC. It yields the protein CASSQSLLQGAGEQYF.

This chain links TRBV5-4 with TRBJ1-2; 10 bases align to TRBD1. The V gene end was trimmed by 3 bases and the J gene end by 8 bases; junction bases not matched to a gene: 4. Germline V gene data show CDR1 as SGHNT and CDR2 as YYREEE (reference sequence). The CDR3 has 13 residues. This chain's CDR3 is CASSWTGGDGYTF. The CDR3 DNA reads TGTGCCAGCAGCTGGACAGGGGGGGACGGCTACACCTTC.

The V call is TRBV4-1, the J call TRBJ2-7; D remains unclear. Trimming stripped 4 bases from V and 0 bases from J, with 7 bases between. There are 13 residues in the CDR3. Germline CDR1 and CDR2: MGHRA and YSYEKL. This CDR3 reads CASSLESSYEQYF. DNA for the CDR3: TGCGCCAGCAGCCTAGAGAGCTCCTACGAGCAGTACTTC.

This clone was counted a few times. The chain carries TRBV19 and TRBJ2-1, with D tentatively TRBD1 (5 bases). V gave up 7 bases and J gave up 8 bases, with 21 bases separating them. This CDR3 has 15 residues. CDR1 is LNHDA, CDR2 SQIVND, per germline (reference sequence). The CDR3, as DNA: TGTGCCAGTAAAACTTACGGCCCCCAGGGTTATGAGCAGTTCTTC. It yields the protein CASKTYGPQGYEQFF.

V gene TRBV7-6 combines with J gene TRBJ1-3; 7 positions match TRBD1. V shed 2 bases, J shed 0 bases, and the junction held 4 bases outside the gene matches. Looked up from germline, CDR1 is SGHVS and CDR2 is FNYEAQ. This CDR3 contains 16 residues. CDR3 bases: TGTGCCAGCAGCTTAACAGGGGATATCTCTGGAAACACCATATATTTT. Its protein is CASSLTGDISGNTIYF.

The chain recombines TRBV7-9 with TRBJ1-2; D uncertain. Germline V gene lookup returns CDR1 SEHNR and CDR2 FQNEAQ (reference sequence). This CDR3 is 14 amino acids long. Trimming took off 0 bases at V and 6 bases at J, with 11 bases between the two ends. The CDR3, as DNA: TGTGCCAGCAGCTTAGCCCAGGCCCCCCATGGCTACACCTTC. Its protein product is CASSLAQAPHGYTF.

Here the CDR3 reads CASSLHTVCEIRSPLHF. The DNA for the CDR3 is TGTGCCAGCAGCCTTCATACCGTTTGTGAAATTCGGTCACCCCTCCACTTT. This sequence joins TRBV3-1 (or the pseudogene TRBV3-2) and TRBJ1-6; no firm D call. V was pared by 4 bases and J by 10 bases, with 23 bases between. This CDR3 comprises 17 residues. The germline gives CDR1 LGHDT, CDR2 YNNKEL (reference sequence).

The rearrangement uses TRBV4-3 and TRBJ2-1; 8 positions match TRBD1. Germline CDR1 is LGHNA and CDR2 is YSLEER. CDR3 size: 16 residues. J gave up 1 base and V 1 base, and 3 bases lay outside the gene matches. The DNA of the CDR3 is TGCGCCAGCAGCCAAGCACGACAGGGGTCCTACAATGAGCAGTTCTTC. Its protein product is CASSQARQGSYNEQFF.

The CDR3 bases are TGTGCCAGCAGTTTAGGGACTAGCGTTGAACGTGAGACCCAGTACTTC. Protein: CASSLGTSVERETQYF. This rearrangement joins TRBV27 to TRBJ2-5, with TRBD2 matching 10 bases. CDR1 MNHEY and CDR2 SMNVEV come from the germline V gene (reference sequence). The CDR3 contains 16 residues. J was trimmed by 5 bases and V by 2 bases; bases with no gene match: 8.

The chain recombines TRBV15 with TRBJ1-5, with unresolved D. With 2 bases removed from V and 0 bases from J, the gap between germline ends came to 11 bases. This CDR3 is built from 16 residues. CDR1 LNHNV and CDR2 YYDKDF come from the germline V gene (reference sequence). In DNA form, the CDR3 reads TGTGCCACCAGCAGATCTCTTCGGGTTAGCAATCAGCCCCAGCATTTT. Protein product: CATSRSLRVSNQPQHF.

The chain carries TRBV3-1 (or the pseudogene TRBV3-2) and TRBJ1-2; D perhaps matches TRBD1 (6 bases). CDR1 LGHDT and CDR2 YNNKEL come from the germline V gene (reference sequence). Trimming cost V 7 bases and J 7 bases, with 22 bases left between them. CDR3 size: 15 residues. For the CDR3, the DNA is TGTGCCAGCATCAAGGCCGCGAGGGGGTTTTTTGGCTACACCTTC. The encoded protein is CASIKAARGFFGYTF.

The V and J genes are TRBV5-1 and TRBJ2-7; 9 nucleotides line up with TRBD2. This CDR3 has 15 residues. J gave up 5 bases and V 0 bases, and 6 bases lay outside the gene matches. CDR1 is SGHRS, CDR2 YFSETQ, per germline. CDR3 residues: CASSLVAGGPDEQYF. CDR3 bases: TGCGCCAGCAGCTTGGTTGCGGGAGGGCCAGACGAGCAGTACTTC.

The rearrangement uses TRBV4-1 and TRBJ1-2, with 8 bases aligning to TRBD1. CDR3 length: 16 residues. The V and J ends lost 4 bases and 7 bases, in that order; junction bases with no gene match: 14. The germline CDR1 and CDR2 sequences are MGHRA and YSYEKL. CDR3 region: CASSPSSVRGPFGYTF. The CDR3 DNA reads TGCGCCAGCAGCCCATCTTCGGTCAGGGGGCCTTTTGGCTACACCTTC.

The sample holds one count of this clone. V gene TRBV27 combines with J gene TRBJ2-1; TRBD1 aligns across 8 bases. CDR1 is MNHEY, CDR2 SMNVEV, per germline (reference sequence). The V gene end was trimmed by 0 bases and the J gene end by 4 bases; junction bases not matched to a gene: 11. The CDR3 runs to 18 residues. The chain's CDR3 is CASSLSIGGQVSYNEQFF. In DNA, the CDR3 is TGTGCCAGCAGTTTATCCATCGGGGGACAGGTATCGTACAATGAGCAGTTCTTC.

This clone was found a few times. V gene TRBV4-1 combines with J gene TRBJ2-2; 8 nucleotides line up with TRBD1. Germline V gene data show CDR1 as MGHRA and CDR2 as YSYEKL. V was pared by 2 bases and J by 0 bases, with 2 bases of the junction left unmatched. There are 16 residues in the CDR3. The CDR3 protein is CASSQRTGSNTGELFF. The CDR3 DNA reads as TGCGCCAGCAGCCAAAGGACAGGGTCGAACACCGGGGAGCTGTTTTTT.

This chain joins TRBV7-2 and TRBJ2-3; maybe TRBD2 (5 bases). The CDR3 spans 12 residues. CDR1 and CDR2 (germline): SGHTA, FQGNSA. Between the trimmed V and J ends, which lost 5 bases and 4 bases, there was a span of 7 bases. CDR3 in DNA: TGTGCCAGCAGCCCGGGGTCAGATACGCAGTATTTT. Protein: CASSPGSDTQYF. Combining the CDR3 with reference TRBV7-2 and TRBJ2-3 gives the whole variable domain GAGVSQSPSNKVTEKGKDVELRCDPISGHTALYWYRQSLGQGLEFLIYFQGNSAPDKSGLPSDRFSAERTGGSVSTLTIQRTQQEDSAVYLCASSPGSDTQYFGPGTRLTVL.

The chain has TRBV4-1 and TRBJ2-3; TRBD2 agrees at 11 bases. CDR1 MGHRA and CDR2 YSYEKL come from the germline V gene. Germline trimming cut 0 bases from V and 2 bases from J; bases unmatched to any gene: 16. This CDR3 is 21 amino acids long. The CDR3 is CASSQDESRDVAGGTTDTQYF. CDR3 nucleotide sequence: TGCGCCAGCAGCCAAGATGAGAGCAGAGACGTAGCGGGGGGGACCACAGATACGCAGTATTTT.

This clone was seen a single time. The chain is built from TRBV7-9 and TRBJ1-1, with TRBD1 identical over 8 bases. J gave up 6 bases and V 8 bases, and 8 bases lay outside the gene matches. The CDR3 runs to 13 residues. Germline V CDR1 and CDR2: SEHNR, FQNEAQ (reference sequence). In DNA, the CDR3 is TGTGCCAGCCACAGTCAGGGGGCCCCTGAAGCTTTCTTT. Protein sequence: CASHSQGAPEAFF.

This chain connects TRBV3-1 (or the pseudogene TRBV3-2) to TRBJ1-1; D gene uncertain. V was trimmed by 2 bases and J by 1 base, leaving 8 bases between them. This CDR3 contains 14 residues. Germline V gene sequence: CDR1 LGHDT, CDR2 YNNKEL (reference sequence). CDR3 sequence (DNA): TGTGCCAGCAGCCAAAACGGGAAGAACACTGAAGCTTTCTTT. This gives the protein CASSQNGKNTEAFF.

This rearrangement joins TRBV18 to TRBJ2-1; 10 nucleotides agree with TRBD2. The CDR3 runs 15 residues. Trimming took 2 bases from V and 4 from J; bases not matched to a gene: 2. In germline, CDR1 is KGHSH, CDR2 LQKENI. The CDR3 loop is CASSPEREGYNEQFF. The DNA for the CDR3 is TGTGCCAGCTCACCAGAGCGGGAGGGGTACAATGAGCAGTTCTTC.

The chain employs TRBV19 and TRBJ1-2, with TRBD1 matching 7 bases. CDR3 length equals 16 residues. CDR1 LNHDA and CDR2 SQIVND come from the germline V gene (reference sequence). Unmatched junction bases numbered 12, after V lost 5 bases and J lost 3 bases. The CDR3 DNA reads TGTGCCAGTAGTCCCACCGGACAGGCTCGGGACTATGGCTACACCTTC. Its protein is CASSPTGQARDYGYTF.

The chain has TRBV6-2 or TRBV6-3 and TRBJ1-4; tentatively, D is TRBD1 (6 bases). The V and J ends lost 6 bases and 4 bases respectively, with 15 bases between them. The length of the CDR3 is 15 residues. In germline, CDR1 is MNHEY, CDR2 SVGEGT. The CDR3 region is CASSPRTALNEKLFF. The CDR3 bases are TGTGCCAGCAGCCCGCGGACAGCTCTTAATGAAAAACTGTTTTTT.

On this clone: At one end the junction does not follow the germline gene, possibly because of a read error. The chain links TRBV7-8 to TRBJ2-7; 8 nucleotides align to TRBD1. CDR3 size: 17 residues. Per the germline V gene, CDR1 is SGHVS and CDR2 is FQNEAQ. The CDR3 DNA sequence: TGTGCCAGCAGCCTCTACCAACACCAGGGGGCGTCTCTTGACCTTACCTTC. Protein: CASSLYQHQGASLDLTF.

This clone was counted a single time. The rearrangement links TRBV4-3 to TRBJ2-7, with D unclear. Between the trimmed V and J ends, which lost 1 base and 3 bases, there was a span of 4 bases. CDR3 length: 12 residues. The germline CDR1 and CDR2 sequences are LGHNA and YSLEER. CDR3 DNA sequence: TGCGCCAGCAGCCAAGGCGGCTACGAGCAGTACTTC. Translating it yields CASSQGGYEQYF.

Points on this clone: Other DNA sequences in the same sample also yield this CDR3. The chain recombines TRBV18 with TRBJ1-4; tentative D call: TRBD1 (6 bases). Trimming pared 6 bases from V and 7 bases from J, leaving 12 bases between. There are 13 residues in the CDR3. Germline CDR1 KGHSH, CDR2 LQKENI. The CDR3 DNA sequence: TGTGCCAGCTCCCCGGGAGGGGGTGAAAAACTGTTTTTT. Translating gives CASSPGGGEKLFF.

Concerning this clone itself: A read error may be the cause here, since a much bigger clone is one base away. The rearrangement uses TRBV27 and TRBJ2-1; 11 bases match TRBD2. Germline assignment: CDR1 MNHEY and CDR2 SMNVEV (reference sequence). This CDR3 is 17 amino acids long. Trimming removed 4 bases from V and 4 bases from J; junction bases left unmatched: 9. The CDR3, as DNA: TGTGCCAGCAGTTCCCCTCTAGCGGGAGGTCGGTACAATGAGCAGTTCTTC. Its translation: CASSSPLAGGRYNEQFF.

The chain couples TRBV14 to TRBJ1-4; 7 nucleotides align to TRBD1. The CDR3 covers 16 residues. Looked up from germline, CDR1 is SGHDN and CDR2 is FVKESK. Trimming removed 0 bases from V and 7 bases from J; junction bases left unmatched: 8. In nucleotides, the CDR3 is TGTGCCAGCAGCCAAGATGACAGGGCCGCTTTTGAAAAACTGTTTTTT. Its translation is CASSQDDRAAFEKLFF.